This TCR beta chain derives from a study of T cells in women clearing cervical HPV infection. For the study at large: Controls' single incident HPV16 infection cleared within 12 months without precancer. Controls gave blood once infection was undetectable; cases at lesion identification.

Findings and limits, study-wide: TRBV6-7 abundance was lower in cases than controls (around 0.11% versus 0.16%). CIN3+ cases had significantly higher TCR repertoire richness than controls, but evenness did not differ.

Profiled with immunoSEQ multiplex PCR; TCRdb holds only in-frame clones, not every one. The sample yields tens of thousands of clones, of which the top ten take up roughly 7%. Germline assignment: CDR1 LNHDA and CDR2 SQIVND (reference sequence). The CDR3 spans 14 residues. With respect to this clone: As yet, its antigen is unknown. The CDR3 end is not reached by the read, which stops 3 residues before it; the germline J gene fills it in.

The sample was blood buffy coat. The genes are TRBV19 and TRBJ1-2; the D gene is possibly TRBD1 (6 bases). The sequence derives from a woman between 18 and 69 years old with a cervical HPV16 infection that either progressed to CIN3+ or cleared (not recorded which). The CDR3 sequence: CASRRRGSYNDYTF. The part of the CDR3 DNA that was read is TGTGCCAGTAGACGGAGGGGGTCCTACAATGAC.